The T cell receptor (beta chain) described here comes from a study of cytomegalovirus exposure and HLA in healthy donors. In the PCR, 60 Vbeta and 13 Jbeta primers were used. Assay used: immunoSEQ multiplex PCR; TCRdb lists only in-frame clones, some missing. The repertoire holds about 160,000 clones, approximately 88% seen once, with around 0.97% in the top ten. About this clone: Its antigen is unidentified.

This CDR3 spans 14 amino acids. CDR1 and CDR2 (germline): KGHSH, LQKENI. Losses at the gene ends were 3 bases for V and 7 bases for J; bases not matched to a gene: 5. Regarding the study as a whole: Researchers counted roughly 150 TCR beta chains as cytomegalovirus-associated. The likely origin of a cluster of highly shared sequence variants was a sequencing artifact.

This sequence was found in a man aged 25 to 40 in good health and CMV-seronegative. The chain uses TRBV18 and TRBJ1-4, with TRBD1 matching 7 bases. The sample taken for sequencing was PBMCs. CDR3 coding DNA: TGTGCCAGCTCACCGGACAGGTCGGCTGAAAAACTGTTTTTT. Its protein product is CASSPDRSAEKLFF.